This record looks at one TCR beta chain sequence and its context. Assay used: immunoSEQ multiplex PCR; TCRdb lists only in-frame clones, some missing. In the table there are 700,000 or so clones, 80% to 90% of which are singletons. These data belong to a study of shared T cell receptors in the human thymus. The CDR3 consists of 14 residues. V was cut by 3 bases and J by 3 bases, with 11 bases left in between. CDR1 and CDR2 from the germline V gene are SGHTA and FQGNSA. The same data also went into a second study, on human thymus T cells. That publication notes: Donors were healthy Finnish babies undergoing corrective operations for congenital heart defects.

The material sequenced was thymocytes. The chain carries TRBV7-2 and TRBJ1-1; no clear D gene. This clonotype was obtained from a girl under three years old with a congenital heart defect. CDR3 amino acids: CASSLRISYTEAFF. The CDR3 nucleotides read TGTGCCAGCAGCTTGCGGATCAGTTACACTGAAGCTTTCTTT.